The 9 T cell receptor beta chains presented below share a single source sample, sequenced in a study of CD8+ T cells in alopecia areata. It was cDNA, reverse transcribed from extracted RNA, that served as the sequencing template. The method was immunoSEQ multiplex PCR; TCRdb's version includes in-frame clones alone and lacks a portion of them. The sample includes around 65,000 clones, roughly half of them seen just once. This specimen was CD8+ T cells sorted from blood, taken at week 0. These receptors were collected from a human donor with alopecia areata.

This chain links TRBV4-1 with TRBJ2-1; the D is unclear. Trimming stripped 1 base from V and 0 bases from J, with 4 bases between. Germline CDR1 and CDR2: MGHRA and YSYEKL. This CDR3 region has 14 residues. The CDR3 DNA is TGCGCCAGCAGCCAAGCCAGCTCCTACAATGAGCAGTTCTTC. Residues: CASSQASSYNEQFF.

This chain connects TRBV6-1 to TRBJ1-2, with 7 positions matching TRBD1. From germline, CDR1 is MNHNS and CDR2 SASEGT. The V gene end was trimmed by 6 bases and the J gene end by 4 bases; junction bases not matched to a gene: 11. CDR3 size: 15 residues. This chain's CDR3 is CASRDNRGLVYGYTF. The CDR3 region has the DNA TGTGCCAGCAGGGATAACAGGGGATTGGTCTATGGCTACACCTTC.

V is TRBV30 and J is TRBJ2-7; 8 bases are a match to TRBD1. CDR3 length: 13 amino acids. Germline CDR1 GTSNPN, CDR2 SVGIG (reference sequence). J lost 6 bases, V lost 5 bases, and 9 bases had no gene match. CDR3 loop: CAWDRGYRAEQYF. The CDR3 DNA reads TGTGCCTGGGACAGGGGATATCGGGCCGAGCAGTACTTC.

The rearrangement links TRBV9 to TRBJ2-5; no definite D call. The CDR3 is 13 residues long. Trimming shortened V by 4 bases and J by 3 bases, and 10 bases separated the two germline ends. The germline V gene encodes CDR1 SGDLS and CDR2 YYNGEE. The CDR3 reads CASSTPTEETQYF. In DNA, the CDR3 is TGTGCCAGCAGCACCCCGACCGAAGAGACCCAGTACTTC.

In DNA, the CDR3 is TGTGCCAGCTCACCTACCGCTAACAGCTACGAGCAGTACTTC. Translated, it gives CASSPTANSYEQYF. The J gene is TRBJ2-7, the V gene TRBV18; D gene ambiguous. The germline V gene encodes CDR1 KGHSH and CDR2 LQKENI. V was clipped by 3 bases and J by 3 bases, with 12 bases between them. The CDR3 has 14 residues.

This chain joins TRBV29-1 and TRBJ2-1, with 8 bases that match TRBD2. Losses at the gene ends were 3 bases for V and 4 bases for J; bases not matched to a gene: 11. Germline CDR1 is SQVTM and CDR2 is ANQGSEA. This CDR3 has 16 amino acids. CDR3 DNA: TGCAGCGTTGACGGGAAGTTGCGGGAGGTGTACAATGAGCAGTTCTTC. This encodes CSVDGKLREVYNEQFF.

This chain uses TRBV30 with TRBJ2-7; TRBD2 agrees at 7 bases. The CDR3 runs to 13 residues. Unmatched junction bases numbered 6, after V lost 1 base and J lost 6 bases. Germline CDR1 reads GTSNPN; CDR2 reads SVGIG (reference sequence). The CDR3 sequence is CAWSGSGKGEQYF. CDR3 in DNA: TGTGCCTGGAGTGGGAGCGGGAAGGGCGAGCAGTACTTC. Drawing the rest from reference TRBV30 and TRBJ2-7, the complete variable domain is SQTIHQWPATLVQPVGSPLSLECTVEGTSNPNLYWYRQAAGRGLQLLFYSVGIGQISSEVPQNLSASRPQDRQFILSSKKLLLSDSGFYLCAWSGSGKGEQYFGPGTRLTVT.

This clone has more than one count but fewer than ten. The chain links TRBV9 to TRBJ2-5, with 7 bases aligning to TRBD1. The CDR3 totals 14 residues. J lost 5 bases, V lost 0 bases, and 4 bases had no gene match. Germline CDR1 SGDLS, CDR2 YYNGEE. The CDR3 here is CASSVGGRGETQYF. The DNA of the CDR3 is TGTGCCAGCAGCGTAGGGGGCAGGGGGGAGACCCAGTACTTC.

This clone was seen a few times. The chain employs TRBV7-9 and TRBJ2-3, with TRBD2 matching over 7 bases. The germline V gene encodes CDR1 SEHNR and CDR2 FQNEAQ (reference sequence). CDR3 size: 18 residues. The V segment lost 4 bases and the J segment 0 bases; nucleotides outside the gene matches: 13. CDR3 sequence: CASSSPRWGSGSTDTQYF. DNA of the CDR3: TGTGCCAGCAGCTCCCCCCGGTGGGGTAGCGGGAGCACAGATACGCAGTATTTT.